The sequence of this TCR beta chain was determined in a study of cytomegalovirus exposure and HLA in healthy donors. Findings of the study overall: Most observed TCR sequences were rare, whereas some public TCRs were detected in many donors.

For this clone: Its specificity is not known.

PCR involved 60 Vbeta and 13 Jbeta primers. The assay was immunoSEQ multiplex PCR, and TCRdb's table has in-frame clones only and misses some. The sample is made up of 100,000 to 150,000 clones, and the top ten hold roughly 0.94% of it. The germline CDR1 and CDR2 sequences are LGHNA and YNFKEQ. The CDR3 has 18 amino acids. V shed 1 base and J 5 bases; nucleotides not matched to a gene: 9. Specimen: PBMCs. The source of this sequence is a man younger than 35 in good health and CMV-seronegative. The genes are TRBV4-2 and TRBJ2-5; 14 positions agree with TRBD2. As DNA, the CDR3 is TGTGCCAGCAGCCAAGGGACTAGCGGGAGGCCCGGACTCGAGACCCAGTACTTC. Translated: CASSQGTSGRPGLETQYF.